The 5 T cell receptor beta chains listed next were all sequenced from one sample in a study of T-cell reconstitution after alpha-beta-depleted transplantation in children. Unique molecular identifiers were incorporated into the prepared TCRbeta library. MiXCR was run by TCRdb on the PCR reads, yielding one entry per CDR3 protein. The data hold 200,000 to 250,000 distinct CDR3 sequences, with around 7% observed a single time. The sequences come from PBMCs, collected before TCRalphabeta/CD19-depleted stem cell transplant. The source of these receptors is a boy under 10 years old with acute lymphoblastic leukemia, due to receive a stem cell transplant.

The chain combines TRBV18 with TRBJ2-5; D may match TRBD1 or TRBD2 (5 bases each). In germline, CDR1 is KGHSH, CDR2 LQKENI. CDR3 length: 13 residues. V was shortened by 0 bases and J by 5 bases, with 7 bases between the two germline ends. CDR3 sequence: CASSPPGVETQYF. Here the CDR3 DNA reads TGTGCCAGCTCACCACCGGGGGTGGAGACCCAGTACTTC.

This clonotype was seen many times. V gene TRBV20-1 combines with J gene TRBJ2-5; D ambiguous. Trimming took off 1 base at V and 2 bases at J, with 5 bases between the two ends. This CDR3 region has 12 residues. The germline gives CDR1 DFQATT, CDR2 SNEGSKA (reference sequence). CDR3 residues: CSARASQETQYF. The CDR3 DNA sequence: TGCAGTGCTAGAGCTAGTCAAGAGACCCAGTACTTC.

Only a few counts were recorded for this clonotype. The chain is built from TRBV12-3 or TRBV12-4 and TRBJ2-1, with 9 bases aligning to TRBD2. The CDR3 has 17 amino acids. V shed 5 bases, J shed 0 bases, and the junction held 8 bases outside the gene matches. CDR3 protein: CASSPYSGSSSYNEQFF. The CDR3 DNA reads TGTGCCAGCAGTCCCTATAGCGGGAGTAGCTCCTACAATGAGCAGTTCTTC.

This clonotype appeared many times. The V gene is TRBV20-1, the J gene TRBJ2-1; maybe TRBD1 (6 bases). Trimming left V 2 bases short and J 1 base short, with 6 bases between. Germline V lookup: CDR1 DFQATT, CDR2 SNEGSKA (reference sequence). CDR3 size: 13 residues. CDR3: CSARQGSYNEQFF. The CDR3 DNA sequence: TGCAGTGCTAGACAGGGGTCCTACAATGAGCAGTTCTTC.

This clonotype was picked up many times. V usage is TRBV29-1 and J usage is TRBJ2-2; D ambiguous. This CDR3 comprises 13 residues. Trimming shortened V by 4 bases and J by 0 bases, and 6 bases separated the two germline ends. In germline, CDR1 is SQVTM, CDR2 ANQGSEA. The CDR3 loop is CSVGHTNTGELFF. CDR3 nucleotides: TGCAGCGTTGGCCACACGAACACCGGGGAGCTGTTTTTT.